The subject of this entry is one T cell receptor beta chain. Its antigen is as yet unknown. The data stem from a study of shared clonotypes between healthy human individuals. Study results and caveats: As a rule, naive subsets had a larger estimated richness than memory subsets.

Participating donors were healthy, HIV-negative adults free of recent acute infections or vaccinations. Investigators divided CD4+ cells into CD45RA+ naive and CD45RA-negative memory subsets. Germline values: CDR1 SNHLY, CDR2 FYNNEI. Trimming stripped 7 bases from V and 6 bases from J, with 18 bases between. CDR3 size: 15 residues. This table comes from immunoSEQ multiplex PCR, and its TCRdb copy is limited to in-frame clones, with some not included. This table has 800,000 to 1,200,000 clones, about 80% appearing once. This sequence joins TRBV2 and TRBJ2-2; D tentatively fits TRBD1 or TRBD2 (5 bases each). Sequencing was performed on memory CD4+ T cells from PBMCs. This sample's subset: CD45RA-negative fraction. The sequence derives from a young man in good health. Some clones in this sample may be carry-over from other donors' samples. The CDR3 loop reads CASIYRQGVPGELFF. The CDR3 nucleotides are TGTGCCAGCATTTACCGGCAGGGAGTTCCCGGGGAGCTGTTTTTT.